This TCR beta chain originates from a study of regulatory dendritic cells for organ transplantation. Study observations and caveats: Mature dendritic cells appeared to drive more memory CD8+ clonal expansion than regulatory ones.

Produced via immunoSEQ multiplex PCR; TCRdb's table is partial and in-frame only. Among fewer than 12,000 clones listed, approximately 70% were seen once. Naive CD45RA+ and memory CD45RO+ CD4+ or CD8+ T cells were FACS-sorted. Comment on this clone: Its matching antigen is unknown. Other nucleotide sequences from this sample produce the same CDR3.

Germline CDR1 is LNHDA and CDR2 is SQIVND (reference sequence). V lost 6 bases and J lost 0, with 9 bases in between. This CDR3 is built from 13 residues. Material: memory CD8+ T cells from blood. Noted subset: CD45RO+ memory T cells. The chain combines TRBV19 with TRBJ2-7; the D gene is possibly TRBD1 (6 bases). The sequence was obtained from a human donor in good health. The CDR3, as DNA: TGTGCCAGTAGCTTGGACAGCTCCTACGAGCAGTACTTC. This translates into CASSLDSSYEQYF.